The 25 T cell receptor beta chains in this list originate from one sample, sequenced in a study of response to subunit inactivated influenza vaccine. MiXCR, applied by TCRdb to the RT-PCR reads, yields one record per CDR3 protein. The sample has a few hundred thousand distinct CDR3 sequences; approximately 10% are singletons. Sample: PBMCs from blood, taken roughly 46 days after vaccination. These receptor sequences come from a man between 50 and 59 years old who received an inactivated influenza vaccine.

This clonotype occurred a few times. The chain couples TRBV12-3 or TRBV12-4 to TRBJ2-5, with TRBD1 matching over 7 bases. The CDR3 extends over 16 amino acids. V trimming: 4 bases; J trimming: 6 bases; junction bases outside the gene matches: 14. CDR3 amino acids: CASSSLSGHRGQTQYF. CDR3 nucleotides: TGTGCCAGCAGTTCCCTCTCCGGCCACAGGGGCCAGACCCAGTACTTC.

Only a few counts were recorded for this clonotype. This chain joins TRBV11-2 and TRBJ2-2, with D maybe TRBD2 (5 bases). This CDR3 spans 13 amino acids. Germline V gives CDR1 SGHAT, CDR2 FQNNGV. V was cut by 6 bases and J by 5 bases, with 10 bases left in between. CDR3 nucleotide sequence: TGTGCCAGCAGTCAGAGGGCTACCGGGGAGCTGTTTTTT. This translates into CASSQRATGELFF.

The J gene is TRBJ2-2, the V gene TRBV2, with a tentative D call TRBD2 (5 bases). This CDR3 has 15 residues. CDR1 and CDR2 from the germline V gene are SNHLY and FYNNEI. Trimming pared 6 bases from V and 3 bases from J, leaving 14 bases between. CDR3: CASRGDTSYTGELFF. The CDR3, as DNA: TGTGCCAGCAGGGGTGATACTAGTTACACCGGGGAGCTGTTTTTT.

This clonotype was observed many times. CDR3 sequence reads: CASSYSTSGWGIYNEQFF. The CDR3 DNA sequence: TGTGCCAGCAGTTACTCGACTAGCGGGTGGGGAATTTACAATGAGCAGTTCTTC. This rearrangement joins TRBV6-2 or TRBV6-3 to TRBJ2-1; 10 bases align to TRBD2. Germline CDR1 is MNHEY and CDR2 is SVGEGT. The CDR3 spans 18 residues. V lost 0 bases to trimming and J lost 4 bases; unmatched junction nucleotides: 9.

The chain is built from TRBV12-3 or TRBV12-4 and TRBJ2-3, with 9 bases lining up with TRBD1. V lost 6 bases and J lost 5; bases outside the gene matches: 6. This CDR3 spans 14 amino acids. Here the CDR3 DNA reads TGTGCCAGCAGCCGGGACAGGGTGGAAGATACGCAGTATTTT. Its protein is CASSRDRVEDTQYF.

This clonotype was counted ten times or more. This sequence joins TRBV5-1 and TRBJ2-1; TRBD1 matches 7 bases. The CDR3 has 15 residues. Germline values: CDR1 SGHRS, CDR2 YFSETQ. V was clipped by 3 bases and J by 7 bases; unmatched bases: 10. CDR3 residues: CASSSTGAPSNEQFF. The CDR3 nucleotides are TGCGCCAGCAGCTCCACAGGGGCCCCGAGTAATGAGCAGTTCTTC.

The chain recombines TRBV6-5 with TRBJ1-6; D gene ambiguous. V was trimmed by 0 bases and J by 7 bases, leaving 10 bases between them. This CDR3 contains 15 residues. Germline CDR1 is MNHEY and CDR2 is SVGAGI. CDR3 coding DNA: TGTGCCAGCAGTTACTCCAAACCTTTCAATTCACCCCTCCACTTT. It encodes CASSYSKPFNSPLHF.

This clonotype appeared many times. The chain couples TRBV5-1 to TRBJ1-2; D call uncertain. Germline lookup yields CDR1 SGHRS and CDR2 YFSETQ. The CDR3 spans 13 residues. V shed 1 base and J shed 2 bases, with 6 bases lying between them. The CDR3 bases are TGCGCCAGCAGCTTGAGGGTCAACTATGGCTACACCTTC. As protein: CASSLRVNYGYTF.

As to this clonotype: The junction shows a germline mismatch at one end, possibly a read error. This sequence joins TRBV7-2 and TRBJ2-1; TRBD1 matches at 9 bases. The CDR3 consists of 14 residues. Per germline, CDR1 SGHTA and CDR2 FQGNSA. CDR3 coding DNA: TGTGCCAGCAGCTCCGGGAGCGGGACAGGGTTGATCGTCTTC. Residues: CASSSGSGTGLIVF. The entire variable domain, with the rest obtained from reference TRBV7-2 and TRBJ2-1, is as follows: GAGVSQSPSNKVTEKGKDVELRCDPISGHTALYWYRQSLGQGLEFLIYFQGNSAPDKSGLPSDRFSAERTGGSVSTLTIQRTQQEDSAVYLCASSSGSGTGLIVFGPGTRLTVL.

This clonotype appeared many times. J is TRBJ2-3 and V is TRBV6-4; TRBD2 matches 10 bases. V lost 2 bases and J lost 1; bases outside the gene matches: 3. Germline V gene sequence: CDR1 MRHNA, CDR2 SNTAGT. There are 16 residues in the CDR3. The CDR3 DNA sequence: TGTGCCAGCAGTGACGACGGGACTAGCGGCACAGATACGCAGTATTTT. The encoded protein is CASSDDGTSGTDTQYF.

The gene calls are TRBV12-3 or TRBV12-4 and TRBJ2-7; D remains unclear. Deletions cut 6 bases from V and 9 bases from J, with 12 bases between. There are 11 residues in the CDR3. This chain's CDR3 is CASSPATGQYF. In nucleotides, the CDR3 is TGTGCCAGCAGCCCCGCGACTGGGCAGTACTTC.

The chain is built from TRBV4-3 and TRBJ2-1; either TRBD1 or TRBD2 may fit D (5 bases each). There are 14 residues in the CDR3. Between the trimmed V and J ends, which lost 4 bases and 4 bases, there was a span of 11 bases. Germline CDR1 reads LGHNA; CDR2 reads YSLEER. The CDR3: CASSPGSLYNEQFF. DNA of the CDR3: TGCGCCAGCAGCCCAGGGAGTTTATACAATGAGCAGTTCTTC.

V and J are TRBV5-1 and TRBJ1-1, with a tentative D call TRBD1 (5 bases). Germline V CDR1 and CDR2: SGHRS, YFSETQ. The V and J ends lost 4 bases and 11 bases respectively, with 18 bases between them. CDR3 size: 13 residues. The CDR3 sequence is CASSGGYGASAFF. DNA for the CDR3: TGCGCCAGCAGCGGCGGATATGGGGCTTCGGCTTTCTTT.

The V and J genes are TRBV5-1 and TRBJ2-2, with 7 bases lining up with TRBD2. Germline lookup yields CDR1 SGHRS and CDR2 YFSETQ. The trim removed 4 bases at V and 0 bases at J, leaving 9 bases unmatched. CDR3 size: 17 residues. The CDR3 loop reads CASSRDLAGANTGELFF. The DNA for the CDR3 is TGCGCCAGCAGCCGAGACTTAGCGGGTGCGAACACCGGGGAGCTGTTTTTT. Based on the CDR3 plus reference TRBV5-1 and TRBJ2-2, the full variable domain is KAGVTQTPRYLIKTRGQQVTLSCSPISGHRSVSWYQQTPGQGLQFLFEYFSETQRNKGNFPGRFSGRQFSNSRSEMNVSTLELGDSALYLCASSRDLAGANTGELFFGEGSRLTVL.

This clonotype has a count of ten or more. V is TRBV12-3 or TRBV12-4 and J is TRBJ2-3; 7 bases align to TRBD2. J was trimmed by 0 bases and V by 6 bases; bases with no gene match: 9. The CDR3 is made up of 16 amino acids. This chain's CDR3 is CASSHLASGSTDTQYF. CDR3 coding DNA: TGTGCCAGCAGCCACCTGGCTAGCGGAAGCACAGATACGCAGTATTTT.

This clonotype appeared a few times. The V and J genes are TRBV20-1 and TRBJ2-3; 7 positions match TRBD2. After removal of 2 bases from V and 6 bases from J, the junction contained 8 bases not matched to a gene. The CDR3 runs to 14 residues. The germline CDR1 and CDR2 sequences are DFQATT and SNEGSKA (reference sequence). Here the CDR3 DNA reads TGCAGTGCTAGACGCGGGGGAGTTTTTGATACGCAGTATTTT. Its translation: CSARRGGVFDTQYF.

There are many counts of this clonotype. J is TRBJ2-7 and V is TRBV12-3 or TRBV12-4, with 9 positions matching TRBD1. The CDR3 totals 14 residues. V shed 3 bases and J 6 bases; nucleotides not matched to a gene: 6. The CDR3 reads CASSFGTGFSEQYF. The CDR3, as DNA: TGTGCCAGCAGTTTCGGGACAGGGTTTTCCGAGCAGTACTTC.

This clonotype was detected a few times. The chain links TRBV18 to TRBJ1-1; 7 bases match TRBD1. The CDR3 covers 14 residues. Looked up from germline, CDR1 is KGHSH and CDR2 is LQKENI. J was trimmed by 3 bases and V by 1 base; bases with no gene match: 2. For the CDR3, the DNA is TGTGCCAGCTCACCACGGACAGGCTACACTGAAGCTTTCTTT. Protein product: CASSPRTGYTEAFF.

In its sample, this clonotype was seen a few times. The chain has TRBV20-1 and TRBJ2-7, with D perhaps being TRBD1 or TRBD2 (5 bases each). CDR1 is DFQATT and CDR2 is SNEGSKA in the germline V gene (reference sequence). This CDR3 has 11 amino acids. Trimming pared 5 bases from V and 4 bases from J, leaving 9 bases between. In nucleotides, the CDR3 is TGCAGTGCTCCGAGGGGTTACGAGCAGTACTTC. Translation: CSAPRGYEQYF.

This clonotype was observed once. V is TRBV12-3 or TRBV12-4 and J is TRBJ2-2; 8 bases are a match to TRBD1. After removal of 7 bases from V and 2 bases from J, the junction contained 6 bases not matched to a gene. The CDR3 runs 15 residues. The CDR3 region is CASKATGVNTGELFF. The CDR3, as DNA: TGTGCCAGCAAGGCGACAGGGGTCAACACCGGGGAGCTGTTTTTT.

This clonotype was counted between two and nine times. This sequence joins TRBV29-1 and TRBJ2-7, with 9 bases matching TRBD1. The CDR3 is made up of 13 amino acids. The junction had 7 bases not matched to a gene; V was cut back by 7 bases and J by 3 bases. Germline V CDR1 and CDR2: SQVTM, ANQGSEA. CDR3 protein: CSALSGQGYEQYF. CDR3 DNA: TGCAGCGCACTCTCGGGACAGGGCTACGAGCAGTACTTC.

The chain is built from TRBV11-1 and TRBJ1-2, with D unresolved. The CDR3 is 15 residues long. Trimming took 5 bases from V and 4 from J, leaving 17 bases between them. Germline V CDR1 and CDR2: SGHAT, FQDESV (reference sequence). The CDR3 is CASSPSPRAAYGYTF. For the CDR3, the DNA is TGTGCCAGCAGCCCCTCCCCCAGAGCTGCCTATGGCTACACCTTC.

This chain uses TRBV7-2 with TRBJ2-5, with a possible D match to TRBD2 (6 bases). The CDR3 contains 13 residues. Looked up from germline, CDR1 is SGHTA and CDR2 is FQGNSA. CDR3 sequence (DNA): TGTGCTGGCGGCGGGGCCTACCAAGAGACCCAGTACTTC. Translation: CAGGGAYQETQYF.

This clonotype was recorded at least ten times. The rearrangement joins TRBV4-1 to TRBJ2-1, with a possible D match to TRBD1 (6 bases). CDR3 length: 15 residues. V was cut by 1 base and J by 6 bases, with 13 bases left in between. Germline CDR1 MGHRA, CDR2 YSYEKL. The CDR3 protein is CASSQVWTDSNEQFF. The CDR3 region has the DNA TGCGCCAGCAGCCAAGTTTGGACAGACTCCAATGAGCAGTTCTTC.

Concerning this clonotype itself: A read error may produce the germline difference seen at one junction end. The chain is built from TRBV28 and TRBJ2-1; the match to TRBD2 covers 7 bases. Germline CDR1 and CDR2: MDHEN and SYDVKM. This CDR3 is 12 amino acids long. The CDR3 region is CVSGAIQDEQFF. CDR3 nucleotides: TGTGTCAGCGGGGCTATTCAAGATGAGCAGTTCTTC.